These T cell receptor beta chains were read from a single sample in a study of T cell responses to AZD1222 COVID-19 vaccine. Method: immunoSEQ multiplex PCR; TCRdb's copy keeps in-frame clones and lacks some. The sample has 95,000 to 150,000 clones; around 93% are singletons. The input for sequencing was peripheral blood, taken on day 0 of AZD1222 vaccination. These receptors originate from an adult in good health. Both conserved end residues are part of each CDR3. Fields, in order: clone size, J gene, D gene, V gene, CDR3 DNA, CDR3 protein. A D gene is named only where the DNA matches it firmly. Expanded clones are given a class, and other clones once, few, many or no size at all.

.,TRBJ1-5,TRBD1,TRBV18,TGTGCCAGCTCACTTAGGACAGGGAACAATCAGCCCCAGCATTTT,CASSLRTGNNQPQHF
.,TRBJ2-2,.,TRBV3-1/TRBV3-2,TGTGCCAGCAAAGAAAACGTTGGGGAGCTGTTTTTT,CASKENVGELFF
.,TRBJ2-2,.,TRBV3-1/TRBV3-2,TGTGCCAGCAGCCAAGAGGGGGCGAACACCGGGGAGCTGTTTTTT,CASSQEGANTGELFF
.,TRBJ2-7,.,TRBV7-2,TGTGCCAGCAGCTTAGTCGGAGGGCCCTACGAGCAGTACTTC,CASSLVGGPYEQYF
.,TRBJ2-2,.,TRBV24-1,TGTGCCACCTCTGGTGCTAGAGACACCGGGGAGCTGTTTTTT,CATSGARDTGELFF
.,TRBJ1-3,.,TRBV4-1,TGCGCCAGCCGCCTCAGGGAGACCCCCTCTGGAAACACCATATATTTT,CASRLRETPSGNTIYF
once,TRBJ2-1,.,TRBV11-3,TGTGCCAGCAGCGCACTACCTGACAATGAGCAGTTCTTC,CASSALPDNEQFF
.,TRBJ2-3,TRBD2,TRBV6-1,TGTGCCAGCAGTGATCGGCTAGCGGGGGCCTTTCAGTATTTT,CASSDRLAGAFQYF
.,TRBJ1-2,.,TRBV6-5,TGTGCCAGCAGCGACAAAAACACAACTTTC,CASSDKNTTF
once,TRBJ2-3,.,TRBV28,TGTGCCAGCAGTGACTCACTGTTCACAGATACGCAGTATTTT,CASSDSLFTDTQYF
few,TRBJ2-1,TRBD2,TRBV7-9,TGTGCCAGCAGCTCGGGCACTAGCGGGATTTACAATGAGCAGTTCTTC,CASSSGTSGIYNEQFF
.,TRBJ1-5,.,TRBV21-1,TGTGCCAGCATACAGCAAAATCAGCCCCAGCATTTT,CASIQQNQPQHF
.,TRBJ2-5,.,TRBV6-5,TGTGCCAGCACCATACCAGGCGGAGAGACCCAGTACTTC,CASTIPGGETQYF
.,TRBJ1-1,.,TRBV12-5,TGTGCTAGTGGTTTGACTTGGGGGTATGGCACTGAAGCTTTCTTT,CASGLTWGYGTEAFF
.,TRBJ1-2,.,TRBV7-9,TGTGCCAGCAGCTTAAGACAGTTCTATGGCTACACCTTC,CASSLRQFYGYTF
.,TRBJ1-6,.,TRBV19,TGTGCCAGTAGTATCCGGGGGAATAATTCACCCCTCCACTTT,CASSIRGNNSPLHF
.,TRBJ1-2,.,TRBV19,TGTGCCAGTAGCAAGGTTGGCTATGGCTACACCTTC,CASSKVGYGYTF
once,TRBJ2-7,.,TRBV18,TGTGCCAGCTCACCACCGCAGGGATACGAGCAGTACTTC,CASSPPQGYEQYF
.,TRBJ1-4,.,TRBV2,TGTGCCAGCAGTGGAGGGGGACCACTGTTTTTT,CASSGGGPLFF
.,TRBJ1-4,.,TRBV4-3,TGCGCCAGCAGCCAAGATCCCGGGGAACTGTTTTTT,CASSQDPGELFF
.,TRBJ2-1,.,TRBV11-2,TGTGCCAGCAGCCCTTCCAATGAGCAGTTCTTC,CASSPSNEQFF
.,TRBJ2-7,.,TRBV3-1/TRBV3-2,TGTGCCAGCAGCCAAGGGACCTCCTACGAGCAGTACTTC,CASSQGTSYEQYF